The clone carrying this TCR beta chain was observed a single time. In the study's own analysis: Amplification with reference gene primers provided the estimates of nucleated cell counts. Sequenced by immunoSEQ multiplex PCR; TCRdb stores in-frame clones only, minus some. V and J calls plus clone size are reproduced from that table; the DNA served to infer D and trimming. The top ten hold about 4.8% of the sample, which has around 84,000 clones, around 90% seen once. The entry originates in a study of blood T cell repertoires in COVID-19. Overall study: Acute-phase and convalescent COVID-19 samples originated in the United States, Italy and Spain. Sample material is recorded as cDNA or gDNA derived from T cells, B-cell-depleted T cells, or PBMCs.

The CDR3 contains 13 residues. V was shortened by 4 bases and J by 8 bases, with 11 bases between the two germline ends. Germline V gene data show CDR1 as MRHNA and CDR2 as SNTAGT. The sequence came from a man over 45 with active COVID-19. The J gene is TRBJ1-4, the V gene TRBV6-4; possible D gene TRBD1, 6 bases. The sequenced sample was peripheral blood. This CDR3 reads CASSASQGEKLFF. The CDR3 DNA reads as TGTGCCAGCAGTGCGTCACAGGGCGAAAAACTGTTTTTT.